Here is one T cell receptor (beta chain) with its context. Genomic DNA acted as the template from which TCR beta VDJ combination and CDR3 sequence profiling were carried out. One entry per CDR3 protein, called by TCRdb with MiXCR from the reads. The sample lists about 160,000 distinct CDR3 sequences; under 55% were seen once. Trimming pared 5 bases from V and 0 bases from J, leaving 13 bases between. The CDR3 has 16 amino acids. Germline CDR1 is SGHVT and CDR2 is SQSDAQ. The data originate from a study of CD8+CD57+ T cells in acquired aplastic anemia. Those patients picked for sequencing had displayed CD8+CD57+ cell expansion on flow cytometry.

The sample comprised sorted CD4+, CD8+, or CD8+CD57+ T cells (not recorded which) from PBMCs. The TCR originated in a human donor with aplastic anemia. This chain connects TRBV7-4 to TRBJ2-2; D not resolved. CDR3 bases: TGTGCCAGCAGCCGAGGTGGCTGTGCGAACACCGGGGAGCTGTTTTTT. As protein: CASSRGGCANTGELFF.